Here is one T cell receptor beta chain with its context. Profiling relied on immunoSEQ multiplex PCR, and the TCRdb table lists in-frame clones only, not all of them. The profile covers about 2.3 million clones, with about 92% appearing a single time and about 0.37% taken by the ten largest. Every donor was a Caucasian adult from Nashville, Tennessee. The data stem from a study of shared clonotypes between healthy human individuals. This CDR3 has 16 amino acids. The ends lost 2 bases at V and 6 bases at J; junction bases unmatched: 10. CDR1 and CDR2 from the germline V gene are KGHSH and LQKENI. Sequencing was done on a sample of naive CD4+ T cells from PBMCs. The subset is: CD45RA+ positively selected. This clonotype was obtained from a man aged 18 to 29 in good health. Some clones in this sample may be carry-over from other donors' samples. The J gene is TRBJ2-1, the V gene TRBV18; TRBD2 agrees at 7 bases. The CDR3 DNA follows: TGTGCCAGCTCACCAGTCGGGAGGCAACCCGGCAATGAGCAGTTCTTC. It translates to CASSPVGRQPGNEQFF.